There are a few counts of the clone carrying this T cell receptor beta chain. Its specificity is not known. This specimen belongs to a study of cytomegalovirus exposure and HLA in healthy donors. Looking at the study overall: Early released data comprised about 85 million unique TCRs from HLA-typed donors. Study-level findings and limits: Reportedly, fewer N-insertions than the 666-donor mean appeared in an Asian-associated ancestry cluster in a later analysis.

PCR involved 60 Vbeta and 13 Jbeta primers. Assay: immunoSEQ multiplex PCR; the TCRdb copy retains only in-frame clones and omits some. Of about 160,000 clones in the sample, more than 80% are singletons; the top ten hold about 0.77%. CDR1 MNHEY and CDR2 SVGAGI come from the germline V gene. This CDR3 region has 15 residues. V lost 0 bases and J 0 bases, leaving 8 bases between the germline ends. The chain has TRBV6-5 and TRBJ1-1; perhaps TRBD1 as D (6 bases). Specimen: PBMCs. This TCR came from a woman between 18 and 29 years old in good health and CMV-seronegative. CDR3: CASSYSGQMNTEAFF. CDR3 in DNA: TGTGCCAGCAGTTACTCAGGACAGATGAACACTGAAGCTTTCTTT.